The entry below describes one T cell receptor (beta chain). Its antigen remains unknown. The record originates from a study of T-cell reconstitution after alpha-beta-depleted transplantation in children. Whole-study findings and limits: From newly produced T cells came most of the T-cell counts and diversity one year after transplant. Several hundred expanded graft clones reportedly were the source of alpha-beta T cells about two months after transplant. The study traced high day-60 TCRbeta diversity in some patients to surviving recipient T cells and thymic progenitors.

The CDR3 is 15 amino acids. V was pared by 3 bases and J by 0 bases, with 11 bases between. In germline, CDR1 is SEHNR, CDR2 FQNEAQ (reference sequence). TCRbeta library construction was performed incorporating unique molecular identifiers. Each CDR3 protein gets one entry after TCRdb re-called the PCR reads with MiXCR. The table lists approximately 980,000 distinct CDR3 sequences, roughly 29% of them singletons. The sample consisted of PBMCs, mostly from graft donor cells, taken 360 days after TCRalphabeta/CD19-depleted stem cell transplant. The TCR comes from a boy younger than two who had a stem cell transplant for SCID, so the T cells may come from the graft donor. The chain joins TRBV7-9 to TRBJ1-1; D gene uncertain. CDR3 sequence (DNA): TGTGCCAGCAGCTTCCATTCCCCTTTGAACACTGAAGCTTTCTTT. Translating it yields CASSFHSPLNTEAFF.